Listed below are T cell receptor beta chains from one sample, sequenced in a study of T cell responses to AZD1222 COVID-19 vaccine. Profiling relied on immunoSEQ multiplex PCR, and the TCRdb table lists in-frame clones only, not all of them. The repertoire holds roughly 120,000 clones, 88% seen once, with about 4% in the top ten. The sequencing here drew on peripheral blood, taken 28 days after the second AZD1222 dose. These receptor sequences come from an adult who received the AZD1222 COVID-19 vaccine. CDR3s include the opening cysteine and the closing phenylalanine or tryptophan. The D gene is left open where the match is weak. A row's size may be missing; if present it is once, few, many or a size class.

TRBD2	-	TRBV5-4	TRBJ2-5	TGTGCCAGCAGCCCGGGACTAGCGGGGGGGCCAGAAGAGACCCAGTACTTC	CASSPGLAGGPEETQYF
-	once	TRBV6-5	TRBJ2-1	TGTGCCAGCAGTTACTCGCCCTGGACTGGCTACAATGAGCAGTTCTTC	CASSYSPWTGYNEQFF
-	-	TRBV5-6	TRBJ1-3	TGTGCCAGCAGCGCCTTCTCTGGAAACACCATATATTTT	CASSAFSGNTIYF
-	once	TRBV30	TRBJ1-4	TGTGCCTGGAGTGTACTAGGGGCTGGTAATGAAAAACTGTTTTTT	CAWSVLGAGNEKLFF
-	-	TRBV27	TRBJ1-1	TGTGCCAGCAGTTCGACAGTCCTTGCACCTAGTTTAATGAACACTGAAGCTTTCTTT	CASSSTVLAPSLMNTEAFF
-	-	TRBV12-3/TRBV12-4	TRBJ2-7	TGTGCCAGCAGTTTATGGACCGACGAGCAGTACTTC	CASSLWTDEQYF
TRBD2	-	TRBV6-5	TRBJ2-5	TGTGCCAGCAGTTCCGGGACTAGCGGGGGGCCGGAGACCCAGTACTTC	CASSSGTSGGPETQYF
TRBD2	-	TRBV5-1	TRBJ2-1	TGCGCCAGCAGCTTGGCGGGGGGGGCGTACAATGAGCAGTTCTTC	CASSLAGGAYNEQFF
-	-	TRBV7-8	TRBJ2-7	TGTGCCAGCAGCTTAGACACGTATGCCTACGAGCAGTACTTC	CASSLDTYAYEQYF
-	-	TRBV3-1/TRBV3-2	TRBJ1-1	TGTGCCAGCAGCCAAGATTTGGGGGGTGGCACTGAAGCTTTCTTT	CASSQDLGGGTEAFF
-	-	TRBV27	TRBJ1-1	TGTGCCAGCAGATCGTCAGGGAGGAACACTGAAGCTTTCTTT	CASRSSGRNTEAFF
-	-	TRBV18	TRBJ1-4	TGTGCCAGCTCACCCGGACAGCCTACCGAAAAACTGTTTTTT	CASSPGQPTEKLFF
-	once	TRBV27	TRBJ2-2	TGTGCCAGCACCCATACAAACCTCCCCTCCAAGCCAGGGGGGGGGTACACCGGGGAGCTGTTTTTT	CASTHTNLPSKPGGGYTGELFF
-	-	TRBV15	TRBJ1-1	TGTGCCACCAGCAGAGTTCTGGGGCGTAAGACTGAAGCTTTCTTT	CATSRVLGRKTEAFF
-	-	TRBV12-3/TRBV12-4	TRBJ2-7	TGTGCCAGCAGCTCCGAGTCAGAGCAGTACTTC	CASSSESEQYF
-	-	TRBV30	TRBJ1-1	TGTGCCTGGAGTGTACGGGCGAAGGGAGAAGCTTTCTTT	CAWSVRAKGEAFF
-	-	TRBV7-2	TRBJ1-1	TGTGCCAGCAGGGGCCGAATGAACACTGAAGCTTTCTTT	CASRGRMNTEAFF
TRBD2	-	TRBV27	TRBJ2-5	TGTGCCAGCAGTTTATGGCGGGGGGGCCTTGACGAGACCCAGTACTTC	CASSLWRGGLDETQYF
TRBD2	-	TRBV14	TRBJ2-2	TGTGCCAGCAGCCAAGAGAGTTACTTCCTAGCGGGACGCACCGGGGAGCTGTTTTTT	CASSQESYFLAGRTGELFF
TRBD1	-	TRBV28	TRBJ2-7	TGTGCCAGCAGTTTAACTGGGACAGGGGGCTCCGAGCAGTACTTC	CASSLTGTGGSEQYF
-	-	TRBV5-1	TRBJ1-5	TGCGCCAGCAGCTTAGGAGTGACTAGTAGCAATCAGCCCCAGCATTTT	CASSLGVTSSNQPQHF
-	-	TRBV10-2	TRBJ2-4	TGCGCCAGCAGTGATTTACGGGGAGCCAAAAACATTCAGTACTTC	CASSDLRGAKNIQYF
-	-	TRBV27	TRBJ2-1	TGTGCCAGCAGTTTAGTTCTCTACAATGAGCAGTTCTTC	CASSLVLYNEQFF
TRBD1	once	TRBV19	TRBJ1-5	TGTGCCAGTAGTATAGAGCCTCAGGGGGGTAATCAGCCCCAGCATTTT	CASSIEPQGGNQPQHF
-	-	TRBV4-3	TRBJ1-2	TGCGCCAGCAGCCGCATCGTTACAGGTCCCCACTATGGCTACACCTTC	CASSRIVTGPHYGYTF
-	-	TRBV7-9	TRBJ2-3	TGTGCCAGCAGCGTAGTCGGGGCCCGCACAGATACGCAGTATTTT	CASSVVGARTDTQYF
-	-	TRBV6-2/TRBV6-3	TRBJ2-7	TGTGCCAGCAGTTACGTCGACTCCCCGGGTTACGAGCAGTACTTC	CASSYVDSPGYEQYF
-	-	TRBV5-3	TRBJ1-5	TGTGCCAGAAGTCCTCAGTGGGTTAGCAATCAGCCCCAGCATTTT	CARSPQWVSNQPQHF
-	few	TRBV7-9	TRBJ2-7	TGTGCCAGCAGCTTCGAGGGGGGCGCGGGATACGAGCAGTACTTC	CASSFEGGAGYEQYF
-	few	TRBV7-9	TRBJ1-2	TGTGCCAGCAGCTTTTCAGGGCCTTATGGCTACACCTTC	CASSFSGPYGYTF